The source of this TCR beta chain is a study of blood T cell repertoires in COVID-19. Study-wide background: Specimens from acute and convalescent COVID-19 originated in the United States, Italy and Spain.

Data came from immunoSEQ multiplex PCR; TCRdb stores just in-frame clones and leaves some out. The top ten hold approximately 4.3% of the sample, which has over 350,000 clones, roughly 90% seen once. Germline trimming cut 6 bases from V and 6 bases from J; bases unmatched to any gene: 3. There are 13 residues in the CDR3. Germline CDR1 SNHLY, CDR2 FYNNEI. V usage is TRBV2 and J usage is TRBJ1-5, with 9 bases fitting TRBD1. The receptor was isolated from a young woman with acute or convalescent COVID-19. Material: peripheral blood. The DNA for the CDR3 is TGTGCCAGCAGGGACAGGGGTGGTCAGCCCCAGCATTTT. It encodes CASRDRGGQPQHF.